This T cell receptor beta chain was obtained from a study of CD8+ T cells in alopecia areata (dated by TCRdb to 2017 to 2018). A note on the overall study: The treated patients took part in an open-label pilot trial in which moderate-to-severe alopecia areata was treated with oral tofacitinib at 5 to 10 mg twice daily. TCRbeta CDR3 regions were amplified by immunoSEQ multiplex PCR using 35 Vbeta forward and 13 Jbeta reverse primers. Patients received tofacitinib for 6 to 18 months and were then followed off drug for 6 months to check for delayed response and recurrence. Scalp clonality was compared among normal scalp (n=4), patchy alopecia areata scalp (n=8), and alopecia totalis/universalis scalp (n=8). Biopsies were taken from tofacitinib-treated patients at baseline and at 4 and 24 weeks of treatment, and a later scalp biopsy was taken in several of the tofacitinib-treated patients. RNA was obtained with the PAXgene miRNA kit for fixed scalp, the miRNeasy kit for PBMCs, and the RNeasy kit for mouse skin. On the human side, TCRbeta sequencing was run on scalp tissue and on sorted CD4+ and CD8+ peripheral blood T cells from healthy controls and from alopecia areata patients with either patchy or totalis/universalis disease. In both human patients and the C3H/HeJ mouse model, the study applied high-throughput TCRbeta sequencing to look at T cell clonal expansion in alopecia areata.

Overall study outcomes, separate from this receptor: Compared with normal scalp, lesional scalp had higher clonality and more expanded CD8+ clones, particularly in alopecia totalis/universalis, a pattern that suggests antigenic drive. Compared with mice, TCR sequences shared between patients were less clear, possibly partly because of HLA diversity across the patient population. Unlike mouse skin, which is dominated by gammadelta T cells, normal human skin has resident alphabeta T cells that are also sequenced, and this complicates analysis of the scalp TCR repertoire.

The protocol used for the library was the immunoSEQ multiplex PCR assay. RNA was extracted from all samples and reverse transcribed into cDNA, which served as template for TCR sequencing. SuperScript III was used for first-strand cDNA synthesis, primed with a 2:1 mix of oligo-dT and random hexamers. A synthetic immune receptor repertoire was used to measure amplification bias, and any remaining bias was corrected computationally. Concerning the study's data processing: Raw reads were preprocessed to remove errors, and CDR3 was defined according to IMGT conventions as the region from the conserved cysteine to phenylalanine. Clonality was computed as 1 minus the Shannon entropy, with the entropy normalized by log2 of the number of productive unique TCRs. Scalp TCRbeta sequences were cross-referenced with sorted blood CD4 and CD8 repertoires so that the CD4 or CD8 identity of scalp clones could be inferred. TCRdb obtained this table from immuneACCESS and retained in-frame rearrangements with V and J assigned. These tables miss some clones; where compared with another copy, unresolved V genes account for less than half of the shortfall, and the remainder is unexplained. That table supplies the V and J calls and clone size; D and trimming were determined from the DNA. The sample table contains roughly 150,000 clones; only one count was recorded for 45% to 60% of them. The ten largest clones add up to approximately 6.6% of the sample.

Relative to germline, V is missing 1 base and J is missing 9 bases, with 6 bases of the junction outside any gene match. CDR1 and CDR2 are read off the germline V gene as MDHEN and SYDVKM. Counted from cysteine to phenylalanine, this CDR3 has 14 amino acids. Only the CDR3 part of the read is kept: 42 bases, read in frame from the first base. From alopecia areata patients, peripheral blood was collected along with lesional scalp punch biopsies. After PBMCs were isolated by density centrifugation and stained for CD3, CD4 and CD8, a FACSAria was used to sort CD4+ and CD8+ T cells. This clone was picked up many times. This clone's antigen is unknown. No clone much larger than this one lies a single base away; base qualities are absent.

Recombination linked TRBV28 to TRBJ2-1, with 7 bases aligning to TRBD2. Sequenced sample: CD4+ T cells sorted from blood. The sequence was obtained from a human donor with alopecia areata. Read as DNA, the sequence is TGTGCCAGCAGTTTATTGACTAGCCTTGGTGAGCAGTTCTTC. The translation is CASSLLTSLGEQFF.